At least ten counts were recorded for the clone carrying this TCR beta chain. V lost 7 bases, J lost 2 bases, and 11 bases lay in between. The CDR3 consists of 12 residues. Germline V lookup: CDR1 DFQATT, CDR2 SNEGSKA (reference sequence). These data belong to a study of neurological immune-mediated disorders. Time point noted: longitudinal time-point 3. The unsorted libraries had their origin in 2 million PBMCs stored at -80 C. cDNA synthesis was performed by 5'RACE with 10-nucleotide random UMIs. TCRdb re-derived calls from the 5' RACE reads in MiXCR, one entry per CDR3 protein. The data show approximately 47,000 distinct CDR3 sequences, with approximately 11% seen just once and roughly 10% held by the top ten.

This sequence originates from a male donor with HTLV-1-associated myelopathy (HAM/TSP). The chain joins TRBV20-1 to TRBJ1-2; D perhaps matches TRBD1 (6 bases). The sequenced sample consisted of PBMCs. CDR3 DNA sequence: TGCAGTGTGGTCAGGGGAAACTATGGCTACACCTTC. Translating gives CSVVRGNYGYTF.